Described below is a single T cell receptor beta chain sequence and its context. Its antigen is still unknown. J lost 2 bases, V lost 7 bases, and 2 bases had no gene match. The CDR3 has 12 residues. One entry per CDR3 protein, called by TCRdb with MiXCR from the 5' RACE reads. The table has 450,000 or so distinct CDR3 sequences, more than 20% seen once. This record comes from a study of T-cell memory formation after mild COVID-19. Study findings and constraints: Mostly located in CM and EM were contracting CD4+ clones, with contracting CD8+ clones located in EMRA. Whereas later expanders leaned CD4+, clones contracting day 15 to 85 showed a balanced CD4/CD8 makeup.

The clonotype originates from an adult woman who had mild COVID-19 (a few samples of this study predate the infection). Cell type and time point are not known. The V call is TRBV12-3 or TRBV12-4, the J call TRBJ2-7; TRBD1 matches 7 bases. The specimen was PBMCs or a T cell subset sorted from them (not recorded which). The CDR3 loop reads CASNRGAYEQYF. The DNA of the CDR3 is TGTGCCAGCAACAGGGGAGCCTACGAGCAGTACTTC.